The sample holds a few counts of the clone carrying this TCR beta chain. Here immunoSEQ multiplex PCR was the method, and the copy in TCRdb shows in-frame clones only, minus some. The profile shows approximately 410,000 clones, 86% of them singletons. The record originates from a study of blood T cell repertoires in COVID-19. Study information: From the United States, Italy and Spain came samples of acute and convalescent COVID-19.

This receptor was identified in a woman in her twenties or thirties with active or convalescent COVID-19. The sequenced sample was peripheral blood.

The CDR3: CSATGWGTARNGYTF. The CDR3 coding sequence is TGCAGCGCGACAGGATGGGGCACCGCTAGGAATGGCTACACCTTC. The chain recombines TRBV29-1 with TRBJ1-2; weak D call: TRBD1 (6 bases). Per germline, CDR1 SQVTM and CDR2 ANQGSEA. This CDR3 is 15 amino acids long. With 7 bases removed from V and 6 bases from J, the gap between germline ends came to 24 bases.